The 27 T cell receptor beta chains reported below all come from one sample, sequenced in a study of blood T cell repertoires in COVID-19. Clones were read by immunoSEQ multiplex PCR, and TCRdb kept only the in-frame ones, dropping some. The sample contains some 150,000 clones, 84% of which appear only once. The sequenced sample consisted of peripheral blood. These receptors were taken from a woman aged 45-65 years in a cohort sampled during active or convalescent COVID-19.

V usage is TRBV27 and J usage is TRBJ1-4; TRBD1 matches at 7 bases. The germline gives CDR1 MNHEY, CDR2 SMNVEV (reference sequence). This CDR3 is 15 amino acids long. Trimming removed 8 bases from V and 4 bases from J; junction bases left unmatched: 10. CDR3 nucleotides: TGTGCCAGCTCCTGGACAGGAAGTTTTAATGAAAAACTGTTTTTT. It codes for CASSWTGSFNEKLFF.

V is TRBV9 and J is TRBJ2-7; 9 bases are shared with TRBD1. CDR1 and CDR2 from the germline V gene are SGDLS and YYNGEE. The CDR3 loop spans 15 amino acids. Trimming took 0 bases from V and 3 from J; bases not matched to a gene: 4. In DNA, the CDR3 is TGTGCCAGCAGCGTAGCTTCGACAGGGGGCTACGAGCAGTACTTC. Translating it yields CASSVASTGGYEQYF.

This sequence joins TRBV3-1 (or the pseudogene TRBV3-2) and TRBJ1-1; 7 bases agree with TRBD1. J was trimmed by 11 bases and V by 0 bases; bases with no gene match: 3. This CDR3 is 12 amino acids long. Germline CDR1 is LGHDT and CDR2 is YNNKEL (reference sequence). CDR3 nucleotide sequence: TGTGCCAGCAGCCAAGAGACAGGGCTGGCTTTCTTT. Translated: CASSQETGLAFF.

V usage is TRBV7-3 and J usage is TRBJ2-3; 8 nucleotides match TRBD2. Germline V CDR1 and CDR2: SGHTA, FQGTGA. The CDR3 runs 17 residues. Germline trimming cut 6 bases from V and 3 bases from J; bases unmatched to any gene: 14. CDR3 in amino acids: CASSLGRSGGRTDTQYF. CDR3 bases: TGTGCCAGCAGTTTAGGGCGGAGCGGGGGACGAACAGATACGCAGTATTTT.

This clone has only one observation. The chain couples TRBV18 to TRBJ2-7; 8 nucleotides line up with TRBD1. The germline CDR1 and CDR2 sequences are KGHSH and LQKENI. This CDR3 has 13 amino acids. After removal of 8 bases from V and 1 base from J, the junction contained 4 bases not matched to a gene. CDR3 in amino acids: CASRDRPSYEQYF. In DNA form, the CDR3 reads TGTGCCAGCCGGGACAGGCCTTCCTACGAGCAGTACTTC.

This clone was detected once. The rearrangement links TRBV30 to TRBJ1-2; D not resolved. CDR3 length equals 10 residues. Looked up from germline, CDR1 is GTSNPN and CDR2 is SVGIG (reference sequence). V lost 1 base, J lost 8 bases, and 5 bases lay in between. In DNA form, the CDR3 reads TGTGCCTGGAGTGGTGCGGGCTACACCTTC. Protein product: CAWSGAGYTF.

The genes are TRBV19 and TRBJ2-1, with 9 bases that match TRBD2. The CDR3 runs to 14 residues. The germline V gene has CDR1 LNHDA and CDR2 SQIVND (reference sequence). V lost 3 bases to trimming and J lost 5 bases; unmatched junction nucleotides: 2. The CDR3 DNA sequence: TGTGCCAGTAGTATGACTAGCGGAAACAATGAGCAGTTCTTC. It is translated as CASSMTSGNNEQFF.

The chain has TRBV7-2 and TRBJ1-1; possible D gene TRBD1, 6 bases. Germline CDR1 is SGHTA and CDR2 is FQGNSA. This CDR3 contains 13 residues. V lost 5 bases, J lost 1 base, and 8 bases lay in between. CDR3: CASSLGANTEAFF. In nucleotides, the CDR3 is TGTGCCAGCAGCCTGGGGGCGAACACTGAAGCTTTCTTT.

The V call is TRBV24-1, the J call TRBJ1-1; D not certain. Trimming took off 2 bases at V and 5 bases at J, with 26 bases between the two ends. Germline V gene data show CDR1 as KGHDR and CDR2 as SFDVKD. This CDR3 is 19 amino acids long. This chain's CDR3 is CATSDSPDETWGRRTEAFF. In DNA form, the CDR3 reads TGTGCCACCAGTGATTCTCCAGACGAGACGTGGGGTAGGAGGACTGAAGCTTTCTTT.

This chain joins TRBV9 and TRBJ2-2; TRBD2 agrees at 12 bases. V lost 0 bases to trimming and J lost 5 bases; unmatched junction nucleotides: 14. CDR1 is SGDLS and CDR2 is YYNGEE in the germline V gene. The CDR3 spans 20 residues. The CDR3 protein is CASSVEPGLAGSMGTGELFF. The CDR3 DNA is TGTGCCAGCAGCGTAGAGCCGGGACTAGCGGGTTCCATGGGTACCGGGGAGCTGTTTTTT.

The genes are TRBV4-1 and TRBJ2-5; 7 bases line up with TRBD1. Germline trimming cut 6 bases from V and 4 bases from J; bases unmatched to any gene: 5. Germline loops: CDR1 MGHRA, CDR2 YSYEKL. CDR3 length: 13 residues. The CDR3 DNA is TGCGCCAGCAGTCAACAGGGGACAGAGACCCAGTACTTC. Residues: CASSQQGTETQYF.

The chain couples TRBV6-5 to TRBJ1-6, with D tentatively TRBD1 (6 bases). CDR1 is MNHEY and CDR2 is SVGAGI in the germline V gene. This CDR3 has 15 amino acids. The germline V and J ends were trimmed by 0 bases and 7 bases, with 10 bases remaining between them. The CDR3 sequence: CASSYSFTGNSPLHF. The CDR3 nucleotides are TGTGCCAGCAGTTACTCGTTTACAGGGAATTCACCCCTCCACTTT.

CDR3 DNA sequence: TGCGCCAGCAGCCTAGGGGCAGGGGTTGAAAAACTGTTTTTT. Amino acid sequence: CASSLGAGVEKLFF. The V call is TRBV23-1, the J call TRBJ1-4; weak D call: TRBD1 (6 bases). TRBV23-1 is sorted into the ORF group, with uncertain function. Trimming cost V 6 bases and J 7 bases, with 15 bases left between them. This CDR3 spans 14 amino acids.

This clone was seen just once. V gene TRBV5-1 combines with J gene TRBJ2-3, with 7 bases identical to TRBD1. Germline loops: CDR1 SGHRS, CDR2 YFSETQ. CDR3 length: 15 amino acids. V gave up 0 bases and J gave up 3 bases; unmatched junction bases: 4. CDR3 residues: CASSLATGNTDTQYF. In DNA, the CDR3 is TGCGCCAGCAGCTTGGCGACAGGGAATACAGATACGCAGTATTTT.

In the case of this clone: This sample includes further DNA sequences coding for the same CDR3. V gene TRBV19 combines with J gene TRBJ1-5; TRBD1 agrees at 7 bases. J was trimmed by 2 bases and V by 1 base; bases with no gene match: 2. CDR1 is LNHDA and CDR2 is SQIVND in the germline V gene (reference sequence). This CDR3 is 15 amino acids long. CDR3 loop: CASSIGTGGNQPQHF. The CDR3, as DNA: TGTGCCAGTAGTATAGGAACAGGGGGCAATCAGCCCCAGCATTTT.

The V call is TRBV5-1, the J call TRBJ2-1; 13 bases align to TRBD2. Germline loops: CDR1 SGHRS, CDR2 YFSETQ. The CDR3 runs 16 residues. After removal of 4 bases from V and 10 bases from J, the junction contained 11 bases not matched to a gene. CDR3 nucleotide sequence: TGCGCCAGCAGCCCCGTGACTAGCGGGGGGAGTGGCGAGCAGTTCTTC. It specifies CASSPVTSGGSGEQFF. Based on the CDR3 plus reference TRBV5-1 and TRBJ2-1, the full variable domain is KAGVTQTPRYLIKTRGQQVTLSCSPISGHRSVSWYQQTPGQGLQFLFEYFSETQRNKGNFPGRFSGRQFSNSRSEMNVSTLELGDSALYLCASSPVTSGGSGEQFFGPGTRLTVL.

This sequence joins TRBV10-3 and TRBJ2-7; 8 bases agree with TRBD1. The CDR3 consists of 11 residues. The J segment lost 11 bases and the V segment lost 6 bases, leaving 6 bases of the junction unmatched. Germline V CDR1 and CDR2: ENHRY, SYGVKD. The CDR3 here is CAIRQGAQEYF. The DNA for the CDR3 is TGTGCCATCAGGCAGGGGGCGCAAGAGTACTTC.

V and J are TRBV7-9 and TRBJ2-3; 10 positions agree with TRBD2. The trim removed 0 bases at V and 2 bases at J, leaving 5 bases unmatched. The CDR3 has 17 residues. Per the germline V gene, CDR1 is SEHNR and CDR2 is FQNEAQ (reference sequence). CDR3 sequence: CASSLATTSGDTDTQYF. The DNA of the CDR3 is TGTGCCAGCAGCTTAGCGACCACTAGCGGGGACACAGATACGCAGTATTTT.

This clone came up once. This chain connects TRBV4-2 to TRBJ2-5; 15 nucleotides agree with TRBD2. The CDR3 has 17 amino acids. The V gene end was trimmed by 4 bases and the J gene end by 2 bases; junction bases not matched to a gene: 5. The germline CDR1 and CDR2 sequences are LGHNA and YNFKEQ. Written as DNA, the CDR3 is TGTGCCAGCAGCCTACGGACTAGCGGGGGGGCACAAGAGACCCAGTACTTC. It codes for CASSLRTSGGAQETQYF.

This clone was detected only once. J is TRBJ2-5 and V is TRBV7-2, with TRBD2 matching 10 bases. The CDR3 is 15 amino acids. V lost 5 bases to trimming and J lost 8 bases; unmatched junction nucleotides: 11. The V gene's germline CDR1 is SGHTA and CDR2 FQGNSA. The CDR3 DNA sequence: TGTGCCAGCAGCCCAACCCTAGCGGGGGATGGTACCCAGTACTTC. It codes for CASSPTLAGDGTQYF.

This chain links TRBV6-5 with TRBJ1-4; 7 nucleotides agree with TRBD1. Germline V gene lookup returns CDR1 MNHEY and CDR2 SVGAGI. The CDR3 runs 14 residues. J gave up 7 bases and V 2 bases, and 4 bases lay outside the gene matches. This chain's CDR3 is CASSYGRGTEKLFF. The CDR3 DNA follows: TGTGCCAGCAGTTACGGCAGGGGGACTGAAAAACTGTTTTTT.

The CDR3 coding sequence is TGCGCCAGCAGATATGGGGGGGTCTCCTACGAGCAGTACTTC. This codes for CASRYGGVSYEQYF. The rearrangement uses TRBV5-1 and TRBJ2-7; 7 positions match TRBD2. The CDR3 totals 14 residues. With V trimmed by 5 bases and J by 0 bases, 5 bases remained unmatched. The V gene's germline CDR1 is SGHRS and CDR2 YFSETQ. The full variable domain, its missing parts supplied by reference TRBV5-1 and TRBJ2-7, is KAGVTQTPRYLIKTRGQQVTLSCSPISGHRSVSWYQQTPGQGLQFLFEYFSETQRNKGNFPGRFSGRQFSNSRSEMNVSTLELGDSALYLCASRYGGVSYEQYFGPGTRLTVT.

The rearrangement joins TRBV6-5 to TRBJ1-1, with D possibly being TRBD1 (5 bases). This CDR3 is 16 amino acids long. Between the trimmed V and J ends, which lost 2 bases and 5 bases, there was a span of 18 bases. CDR1 is MNHEY and CDR2 is SVGAGI in the germline V gene. CDR3 protein: CASSYGRTSGWTEAFF. The CDR3 DNA reads TGTGCCAGCAGTTACGGTCGGACATCAGGCTGGACTGAAGCTTTCTTT.

The V and J genes are TRBV7-9 and TRBJ1-6, with TRBD1 matching 9 bases. CDR3 length equals 14 residues. CDR1 is SEHNR, CDR2 FQNEAQ, per germline (reference sequence). Unmatched junction bases numbered 3, after V lost 5 bases and J lost 7 bases. The CDR3 DNA sequence: TGTGCCAGCAGCCGCGGGACAGGGAATTCACCCCTCCACTTT. Its translation: CASSRGTGNSPLHF. The variable domain in full, completed from reference TRBV7-9 and TRBJ1-6, reads DTGVSQNPRHKITKRGQNVTFRCDPISEHNRLYWYRQTLGQGPEFLTYFQNEAQLEKSRLLSDRFSAERPKGSFSTLEIQRTEQGDSAMYLCASSRGTGNSPLHFGNGTRLTVT.

This chain connects TRBV29-1 to TRBJ1-4, with TRBD1 as a possible D gene (5 bases). Germline lookup yields CDR1 SQVTM and CDR2 ANQGSEA. Between the trimmed V and J ends, which lost 5 bases and 3 bases, there was a span of 10 bases. This CDR3 spans 13 amino acids. The CDR3 coding sequence is TGCAGCGTTCGACAGTCACCTAATGAAAAACTGTTTTTT. The encoded protein is CSVRQSPNEKLFF.

This clone was seen once. The rearrangement joins TRBV7-8 to TRBJ2-1; a weak D match, TRBD2 (5 bases). The germline V gene encodes CDR1 SGHVS and CDR2 FQNEAQ. There are 15 residues in the CDR3. V was shortened by 3 bases and J by 2 bases, with 11 bases between the two germline ends. CDR3 coding DNA: TGTGCCAGCAGCTTTGCCCCCGGGACCTACAATGAGCAGTTCTTC. As protein: CASSFAPGTYNEQFF. Looking up the rest from reference TRBV7-8 and TRBJ2-1 gives the full variable domain: GAGVSQSPRYKVAKRGQDVALRCDPISGHVSLFWYQQALGQGPEFLTYFQNEAQLDKSGLPSDRFFAERPEGSVSTLKIQRTQQEDSAVYLCASSFAPGTYNEQFFGPGTRLTVL.

This chain links TRBV6-4 with TRBJ2-1; TRBD1 agrees at 8 bases. Trimming took 4 bases from V and 9 from J; bases not matched to a gene: 8. The CDR3 sequence is 14 residues long. From germline, CDR1 is MRHNA and CDR2 SNTAGT. DNA of the CDR3: TGTGCCAGCAGTGCCCAGGGGGCGTCGGCTGAGCAGTTCTTC. Translating it yields CASSAQGASAEQFF.